Sequencing of this T cell receptor (beta chain) was carried out in a study of blood T cell repertoires in COVID-19. About the study: Some COVID-19 samples were acute and others convalescent; all came from the United States, Italy and Spain. PBMCs, B-cell-depleted T cells, or T cells provided the cDNA or gDNA that made up the material.

Profiled with immunoSEQ multiplex PCR; TCRdb holds only in-frame clones, not every one. This sample has over 200,000 clones; about 81% occur once, and the top ten carry about a tenth. Unmatched junction bases numbered 14, after V lost 11 bases and J lost 9 bases. The CDR3 is 15 amino acids. Germline CDR1 and CDR2: ENHRY and SYGVKD. The sequence came from a man between 35 and 55 years old who had recovered from COVID-19. The sequenced sample consisted of PBMCs or T cells enriched from blood (not recorded which). The chain joins TRBV10-3 to TRBJ2-1; 12 bases line up with TRBD2. The CDR3 DNA reads as TGTGCCTCAGGGACTAGCGGGTCATCCTACGGTGAGCAGTTCTTC. Translation gives CASGTSGSSYGEQFF.